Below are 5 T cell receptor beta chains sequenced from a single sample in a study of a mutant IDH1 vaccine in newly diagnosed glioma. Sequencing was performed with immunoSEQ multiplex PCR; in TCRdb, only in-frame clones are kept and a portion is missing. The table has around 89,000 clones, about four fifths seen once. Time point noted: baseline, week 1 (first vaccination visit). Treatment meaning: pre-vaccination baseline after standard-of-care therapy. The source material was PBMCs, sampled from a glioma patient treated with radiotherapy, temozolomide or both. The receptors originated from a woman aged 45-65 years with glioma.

Written as DNA, the CDR3 is TGTGCCAGCAGCGGACAGGCATACTCTGGGGCCAACGTCCTGACTTTC. It codes for CASSGQAYSGANVLTF. J is TRBJ2-6 and V is TRBV5-4; 7 nucleotides agree with TRBD1. This CDR3 contains 16 residues. Germline CDR1 reads SGHNT; CDR2 reads YYREEE (reference sequence). V dropped 4 bases and J dropped 0; count of bases not matched to a gene: 4. Together with reference TRBV5-4 and TRBJ2-6, the CDR3 gives the full variable domain: ETGVTQSPTHLIKTRGQQVTLRCSSQSGHNTVSWYQQALGQGPQFIFQYYREEENGRGNFPPRFSGLQFPNYSSELNVNALELDDSALYLCASSGQAYSGANVLTFGAGSRLTVL.

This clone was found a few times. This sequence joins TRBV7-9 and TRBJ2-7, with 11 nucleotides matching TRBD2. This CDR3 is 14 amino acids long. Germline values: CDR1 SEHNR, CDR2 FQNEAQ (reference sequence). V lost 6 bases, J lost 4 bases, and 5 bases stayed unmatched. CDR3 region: CASSQTSGAYEQYF. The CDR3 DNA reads TGTGCCAGCAGTCAGACTAGCGGGGCTTACGAGCAGTACTTC.

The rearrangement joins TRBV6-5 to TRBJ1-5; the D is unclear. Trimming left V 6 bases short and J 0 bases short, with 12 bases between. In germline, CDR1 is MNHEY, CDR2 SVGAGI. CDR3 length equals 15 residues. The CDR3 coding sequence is TGTGCCAGCAGGCTTAGTCATCATAGCAATCAGCCCCAGCATTTT. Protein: CASRLSHHSNQPQHF.

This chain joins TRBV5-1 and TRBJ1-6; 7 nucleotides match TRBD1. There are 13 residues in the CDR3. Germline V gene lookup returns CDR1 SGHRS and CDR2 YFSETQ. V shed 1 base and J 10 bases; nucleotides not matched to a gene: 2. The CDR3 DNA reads TGCGCCAGCAGCTTGCAGGGGGACTCACCCCTCCACTTT. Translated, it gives CASSLQGDSPLHF.

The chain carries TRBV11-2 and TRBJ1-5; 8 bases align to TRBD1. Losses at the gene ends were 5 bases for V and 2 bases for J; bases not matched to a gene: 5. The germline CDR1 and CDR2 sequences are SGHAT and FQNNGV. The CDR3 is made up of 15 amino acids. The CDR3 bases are TGTGCCAGCAGCCGGACAGGGTTGGGCAATCAGCCCCAGCATTTT. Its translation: CASSRTGLGNQPQHF.